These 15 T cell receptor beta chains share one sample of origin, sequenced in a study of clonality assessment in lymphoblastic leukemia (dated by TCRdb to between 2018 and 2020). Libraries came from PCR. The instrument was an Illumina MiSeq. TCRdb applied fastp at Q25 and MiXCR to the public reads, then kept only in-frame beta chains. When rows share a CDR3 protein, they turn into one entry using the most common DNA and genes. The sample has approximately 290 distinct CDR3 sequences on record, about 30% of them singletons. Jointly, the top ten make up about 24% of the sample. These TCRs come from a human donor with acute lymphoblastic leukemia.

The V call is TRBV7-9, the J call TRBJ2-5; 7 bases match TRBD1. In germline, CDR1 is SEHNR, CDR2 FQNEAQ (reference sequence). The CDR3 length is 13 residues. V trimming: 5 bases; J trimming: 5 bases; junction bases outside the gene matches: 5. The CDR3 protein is CASSPRQGETQYF. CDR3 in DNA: TGTGCCAGCAGCCCTCGACAGGGTGAGACCCAGTACTTC.

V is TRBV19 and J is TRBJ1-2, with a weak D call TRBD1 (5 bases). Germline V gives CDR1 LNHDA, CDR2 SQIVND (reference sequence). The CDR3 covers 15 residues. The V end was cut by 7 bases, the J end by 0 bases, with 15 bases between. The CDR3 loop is CASKESGTANYGYTF. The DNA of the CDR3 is TGTGCCAGTAAAGAATCGGGGACCGCTAACTATGGCTACACCTTC.

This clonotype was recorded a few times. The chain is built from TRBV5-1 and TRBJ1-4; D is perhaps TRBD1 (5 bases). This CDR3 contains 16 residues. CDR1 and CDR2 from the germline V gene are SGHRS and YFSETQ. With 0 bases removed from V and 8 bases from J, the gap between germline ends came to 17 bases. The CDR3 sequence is CASSLALTREGEKLFF. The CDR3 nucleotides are TGCGCCAGCAGCTTGGCCTTGACCAGGGAGGGGGAAAAACTGTTTTTT.

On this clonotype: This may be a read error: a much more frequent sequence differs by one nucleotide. CDR3 in amino acids: CSVDGDSSYSEQFF. CDR3 bases: TGCAGCGTGGATGGAGACAGCTCCTACAGTGAGCAGTTCTTC. This chain joins TRBV29-1 and TRBJ2-1; D possibly corresponds to TRBD1 (5 bases). Germline V lookup: CDR1 SQVTM, CDR2 ANQGSEA. The CDR3 extends over 14 amino acids.

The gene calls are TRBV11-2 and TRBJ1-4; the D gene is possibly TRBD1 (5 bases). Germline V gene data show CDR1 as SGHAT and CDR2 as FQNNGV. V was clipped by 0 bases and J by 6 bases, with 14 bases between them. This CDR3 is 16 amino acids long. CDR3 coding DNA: TGTGCCAGCAGCTTAGATTTTGCAGGGATTTATGAAAAACTGTTTTTT. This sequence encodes CASSLDFAGIYEKLFF. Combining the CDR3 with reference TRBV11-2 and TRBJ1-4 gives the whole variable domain EAGVAQSPRYKIIEKRQSVAFWCNPISGHATLYWYQQILGQGPKLLIQFQNNGVVDDSQLPKDRFSAERLKGVDSTLKIQPAKLEDSAVYLCASSLDFAGIYEKLFFGSGTQLSVL.

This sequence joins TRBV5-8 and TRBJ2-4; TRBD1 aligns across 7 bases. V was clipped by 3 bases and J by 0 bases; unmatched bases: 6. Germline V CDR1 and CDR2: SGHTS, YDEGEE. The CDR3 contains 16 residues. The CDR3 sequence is CASSWGQSIAKNIQYF. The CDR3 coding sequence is TGTGCCAGCAGCTGGGGACAGTCGATAGCCAAAAACATTCAGTACTTC. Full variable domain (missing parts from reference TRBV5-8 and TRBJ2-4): EAGVTQSPTHLIKTRGQQATLRCSPISGHTSVYWYQQALGLGLQFLLWYDEGEERNRGNFPPRFSGRQFPNYSSELNVNALELEDSALYLCASSWGQSIAKNIQYFGAGTRLSVL.

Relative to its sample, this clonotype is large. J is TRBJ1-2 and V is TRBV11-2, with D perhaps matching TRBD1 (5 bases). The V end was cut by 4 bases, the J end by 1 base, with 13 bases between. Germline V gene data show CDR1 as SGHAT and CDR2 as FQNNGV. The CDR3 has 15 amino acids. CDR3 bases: TGTGCCAGCAGCTCGAGTGGGGGTTATAACTATGGCTACACCTTC. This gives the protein CASSSSGGYNYGYTF.

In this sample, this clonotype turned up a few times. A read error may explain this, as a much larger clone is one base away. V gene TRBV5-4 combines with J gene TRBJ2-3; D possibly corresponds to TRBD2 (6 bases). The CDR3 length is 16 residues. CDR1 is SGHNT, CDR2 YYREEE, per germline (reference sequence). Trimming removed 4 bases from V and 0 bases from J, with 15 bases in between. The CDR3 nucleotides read TGTGCCAGCAGCAAAGAGGACTATACTAGCACAGATACGCAGTATTTT. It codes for CASSKEDYTSTDTQYF.

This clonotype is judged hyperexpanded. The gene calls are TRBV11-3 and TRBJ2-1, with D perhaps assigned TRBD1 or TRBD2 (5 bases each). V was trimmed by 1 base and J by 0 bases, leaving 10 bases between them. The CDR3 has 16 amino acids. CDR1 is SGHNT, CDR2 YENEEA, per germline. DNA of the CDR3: TGTGCCAGCAGCTTAGGAGGGGTTGGCTCCTACAATGAGCAGTTCTTC. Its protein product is CASSLGGVGSYNEQFF.

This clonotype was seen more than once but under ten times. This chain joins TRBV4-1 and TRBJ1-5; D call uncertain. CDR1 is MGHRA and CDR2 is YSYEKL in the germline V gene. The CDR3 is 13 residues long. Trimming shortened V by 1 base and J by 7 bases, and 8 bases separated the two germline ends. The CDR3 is CASSQGPGQPQHF. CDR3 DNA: TGCGCCAGCAGCCAAGGACCTGGACAGCCCCAGCATTTT.

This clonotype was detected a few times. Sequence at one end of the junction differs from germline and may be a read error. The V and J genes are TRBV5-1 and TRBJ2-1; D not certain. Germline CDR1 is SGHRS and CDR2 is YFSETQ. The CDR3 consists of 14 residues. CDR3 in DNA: TGCACCAGCAGCGAAGTGGCCTCTACCAATGAGCAGTTCTTC. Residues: CTSSEVASTNEQFF.

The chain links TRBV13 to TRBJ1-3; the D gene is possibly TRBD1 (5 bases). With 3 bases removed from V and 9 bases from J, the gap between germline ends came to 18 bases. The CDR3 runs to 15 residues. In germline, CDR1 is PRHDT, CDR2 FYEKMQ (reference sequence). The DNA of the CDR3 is TGTGCCAGCAGCTTGGGGCTCGGCAGGCGAAGCACCATATATTTT. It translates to CASSLGLGRRSTIYF.

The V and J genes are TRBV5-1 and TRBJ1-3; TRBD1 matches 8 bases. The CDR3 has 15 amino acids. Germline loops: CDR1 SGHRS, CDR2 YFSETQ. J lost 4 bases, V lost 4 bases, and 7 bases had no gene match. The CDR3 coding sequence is TGCGCCAGCAGCCCGGAGGACAGGGCAGGAAACACCATATATTTT. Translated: CASSPEDRAGNTIYF.

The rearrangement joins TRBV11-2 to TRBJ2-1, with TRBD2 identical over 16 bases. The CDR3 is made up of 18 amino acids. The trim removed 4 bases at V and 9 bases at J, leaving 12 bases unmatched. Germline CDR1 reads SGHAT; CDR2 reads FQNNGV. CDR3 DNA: TGTGCCAGCAGCTCCCCCTTGGGGACTAGCGGGAGGGCCCGTGAGCAGTTCTTC. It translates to CASSSPLGTSGRAREQFF.

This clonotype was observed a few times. CDR3 bases: TGTGCCAGCAGCCAAGGACGGCCTTGGCCCCAGCATTTT. The encoded protein is CASSQGRPWPQHF. V and J are TRBV14 and TRBJ1-5; no definite D call. Looked up from germline, CDR1 is SGHDN and CDR2 is FVKESK. The V end lost 1 base, the J end lost 9 bases, and 10 bases lay between the germline ends. The CDR3 is 13 amino acids. The complete variable domain, with remaining parts taken from reference TRBV14 and TRBJ1-5, reads EAGVTQFPSHSVIEKGQTVTLRCDPISGHDNLYWYRRVMGKEIKFLLHFVKESKQDESGMPNNRFLAERTGGTYSTLKVQPAELEDSGVYFCASSQGRPWPQHFGDGTRLSIL.